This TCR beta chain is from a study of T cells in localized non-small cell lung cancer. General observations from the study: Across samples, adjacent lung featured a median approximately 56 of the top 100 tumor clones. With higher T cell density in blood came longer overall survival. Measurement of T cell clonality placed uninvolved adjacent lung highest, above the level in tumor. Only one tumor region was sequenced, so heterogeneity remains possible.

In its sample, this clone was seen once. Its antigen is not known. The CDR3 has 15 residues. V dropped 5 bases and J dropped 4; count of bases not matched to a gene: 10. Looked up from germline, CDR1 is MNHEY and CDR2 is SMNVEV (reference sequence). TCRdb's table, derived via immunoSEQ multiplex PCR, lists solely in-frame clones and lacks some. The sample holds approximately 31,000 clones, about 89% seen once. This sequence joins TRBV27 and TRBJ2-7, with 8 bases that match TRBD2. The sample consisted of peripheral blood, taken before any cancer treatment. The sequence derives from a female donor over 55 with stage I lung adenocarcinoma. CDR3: CASSRTSGLGYEQYF. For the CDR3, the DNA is TGTGCCAGCAGTCGCACTAGCGGTCTAGGGTACGAGCAGTACTTC.